The 15 T cell receptor beta chains given below trace back to one sample, sequenced in a study of blood T cell repertoires in COVID-19. Libraries were prepared by immunoSEQ multiplex PCR; TCRdb keeps only in-frame clonotypes and omits some of them. The sample carries some 260,000 clones, 84% recorded once. Sequencing was carried out using PBMCs or T cells enriched from blood (not recorded which). The receptors derive from a man aged 25 to 45 with acute COVID-19.

The J gene is TRBJ2-7, the V gene TRBV2, with 7 bases fitting TRBD2. CDR3 length: 13 residues. Unmatched junction bases numbered 7, after V lost 6 bases and J lost 5 bases. Germline lookup yields CDR1 SNHLY and CDR2 FYNNEI. The CDR3 DNA reads as TGTGCCAGCAGGGACGGGGGGTTTAACGAGCAGTACGTC. Protein sequence: CASRDGGFNEQYV.

The chain links TRBV19 to TRBJ1-3, with no clear D. This CDR3 region has 15 residues. The V and J ends lost 3 bases and 4 bases respectively, with 13 bases between them. Germline V gene data show CDR1 as LNHDA and CDR2 as SQIVND (reference sequence). CDR3 region: CASSMEGLVGNTIYF. In DNA, the CDR3 is TGTGCCAGTAGTATGGAAGGACTGGTCGGAAACACCATATATTTT. The full variable domain, with the rest looked up from reference TRBV19 and TRBJ1-3, is DGGITQSPKYLFRKEGQNVTLSCEQNLNHDAMYWYRQDPGQGLRLIYYSQIVNDFQKGDIAEGYSVSREKKESFPLTVTSAQKNPTAFYLCASSMEGLVGNTIYFGEGSWLTVV.

The genes are TRBV20-1 and TRBJ2-1; 8 bases are a match to TRBD1. Germline lookup yields CDR1 DFQATT and CDR2 SNEGSKA (reference sequence). Trimming removed 2 bases from V and 14 bases from J; junction bases left unmatched: 5. The length of the CDR3 is 11 residues. Here the CDR3 reads CSARSGQGEFF. The CDR3 DNA is TGCAGTGCTAGATCCGGACAGGGTGAGTTCTTC.

The V gene is TRBV19, the J gene TRBJ1-3; D call uncertain. The CDR3 loop spans 16 amino acids. The germline V and J ends were trimmed by 3 bases and 0 bases, with 12 bases remaining between them. In germline, CDR1 is LNHDA, CDR2 SQIVND (reference sequence). This chain's CDR3 is CASSIPAGSSGNTIYF. The CDR3 DNA reads TGTGCCAGTAGTATCCCCGCAGGCAGCTCTGGAAACACCATATATTTT.

The V call is TRBV29-1, the J call TRBJ1-3; D is uncertain. This CDR3 has 11 residues. V was cut by 7 bases and J by 7 bases, with 11 bases left in between. Germline CDR1 SQVTM, CDR2 ANQGSEA. The CDR3 DNA is TGCAGCGGGCGGTCGGGGAACACCATATATTTT. Translation gives CSGRSGNTIYF.

This clone was detected a few times. The chain links TRBV27 to TRBJ2-6; D gene ambiguous. CDR3 length: 14 residues. Looked up from germline, CDR1 is MNHEY and CDR2 is SMNVEV (reference sequence). Deletions cut 5 bases from V and 3 bases from J, with 8 bases between. CDR3 sequence (DNA): TGTGCCAGCAGTCCAGGTCGTGGGGCCAACGTCCTGACTTTC. The encoded protein is CASSPGRGANVLTF.

The V gene is TRBV11-2, the J gene TRBJ1-4, with D possibly TRBD1 on 6 matching bases. The CDR3 length is 12 residues. The V gene's germline CDR1 is SGHAT and CDR2 FQNNGV. Trimming cost V 5 bases and J 17 bases, with 18 bases left between them. The DNA for the CDR3 is TGTGCCAGCAGCGCACCACAGGGACCGTGTTTTTTT. Residues: CASSAPQGPCFF.

The chain links TRBV12-5 to TRBJ1-1, with a possible D match to TRBD1 (6 bases). Germline CDR1 is LGHNT and CDR2 is FRNRAP. CDR3 size: 11 residues. Trimming took off 6 bases at V and 11 bases at J, with 13 bases between the two ends. The CDR3 DNA sequence: TGTGCTAGTGGCCGACAGGATCGGGCTTTCTTT. The encoded protein is CASGRQDRAFF.

The V and J genes are TRBV5-1 and TRBJ2-3, with D tentatively TRBD2 (6 bases). Germline V CDR1 and CDR2: SGHRS, YFSETQ. Trimming pared 5 bases from V and 6 bases from J, leaving 16 bases between. This CDR3 is 14 amino acids long. The CDR3 sequence is CASSFLAGGDTQYF. DNA for the CDR3: TGCGCCAGCAGTTTCCTAGCAGGAGGGGATACGCAGTATTTT.

The chain is built from TRBV14 and TRBJ1-2; D ambiguous. Germline lookup yields CDR1 SGHDN and CDR2 FVKESK. This CDR3 contains 16 residues. V was clipped by 0 bases and J by 8 bases, with 19 bases between them. The CDR3 is CASSQENGPSRGGYTF. In nucleotides, the CDR3 is TGTGCCAGCAGCCAAGAGAACGGGCCGTCGAGAGGGGGCTACACCTTC.

The chain joins TRBV3-1 (or the pseudogene TRBV3-2) to TRBJ2-3, with TRBD1 as a possible D gene (5 bases). The V end was cut by 1 base, the J end by 0 bases, with 8 bases between. This CDR3 comprises 15 residues. Per germline, CDR1 LGHDT and CDR2 YNNKEL (reference sequence). CDR3 nucleotide sequence: TGTGCCAGCAGCCAAGCAGGGCCTAGCACAGATACGCAGTATTTT. This gives the protein CASSQAGPSTDTQYF.

This clone has a single count. Just one base apart from a much larger clone, this may be a read error. V gene TRBV6-5 combines with J gene TRBJ1-1; no clear D gene. Trimming removed 6 bases at V and 1 base at J, with 9 bases between. CDR1 MNHEY and CDR2 SVGAGI come from the germline V gene. The length of the CDR3 is 13 residues. The CDR3 nucleotides read TGTGCCAGCAGCCAACGGGGGAACACTGAAGCTTTCTTT. It yields the protein CASSQRGNTEAFF.

Here the CDR3 reads CASSFGEQPQHF. The CDR3 DNA sequence: TGTGCCAGCAGCTTCGGGGAGCAGCCCCAGCATTTT. The V gene is TRBV7-9, the J gene TRBJ1-5; D is unresolved. The germline gives CDR1 SEHNR, CDR2 FQNEAQ (reference sequence). V was shortened by 3 bases and J by 7 bases, with 7 bases between the two germline ends. The CDR3 loop spans 12 amino acids.

V is TRBV29-1 and J is TRBJ1-4; 7 nucleotides align to TRBD1. The CDR3 length is 13 residues. V shed 5 bases, J shed 14 bases, and the junction held 14 bases outside the gene matches. Germline-derived CDR1 and CDR2 are SQVTM and ANQGSEA. The CDR3 loop is CSVTGQRNEGLFF. The CDR3 region has the DNA TGCAGCGTTACGGGACAGCGAAATGAGGGTCTGTTTTTT.

The CDR3: CAWSAAVDTQYF. In DNA form, the CDR3 reads TGTGCCTGGTCGGCAGCGGTAGATACGCAGTATTTT. The gene calls are TRBV30 and TRBJ2-3; tentative D call: TRBD2 (5 bases). The V and J ends lost 5 bases and 5 bases respectively, with 11 bases between them. Germline V gene sequence: CDR1 GTSNPN, CDR2 SVGIG (reference sequence). This CDR3 has 12 residues. Supplemented by reference TRBV30 and TRBJ2-3, the full variable domain reads SQTIHQWPATLVQPVGSPLSLECTVEGTSNPNLYWYRQAAGRGLQLLFYSVGIGQISSEVPQNLSASRPQDRQFILSSKKLLLSDSGFYLCAWSAAVDTQYFGPGTRLTVL.